This T cell receptor beta chain was obtained from a study of control samples from healthy donors and cancer patients. The CDR3 has 14 residues. The V and J ends lost 5 bases and 3 bases respectively, with 13 bases between them. Per the germline V gene, CDR1 is MNHNY and CDR2 is SVGAGI (reference sequence). The table came from immunoSEQ multiplex PCR; TCRdb's copy has only in-frame clones and leaves some out. The sample lists under 15,000 clones, 88% occurring once. Source material: formalin-fixed, paraffin-embedded tissue. This receptor was obtained from a male donor with melanoma. The chain carries TRBV6-6 and TRBJ1-2; D gene uncertain. The chain's CDR3 is CASSLRGEHYGYTF. For the CDR3, the DNA is TGTGCCAGCAGTCTGCGAGGCGAGCACTATGGCTACACCTTC.